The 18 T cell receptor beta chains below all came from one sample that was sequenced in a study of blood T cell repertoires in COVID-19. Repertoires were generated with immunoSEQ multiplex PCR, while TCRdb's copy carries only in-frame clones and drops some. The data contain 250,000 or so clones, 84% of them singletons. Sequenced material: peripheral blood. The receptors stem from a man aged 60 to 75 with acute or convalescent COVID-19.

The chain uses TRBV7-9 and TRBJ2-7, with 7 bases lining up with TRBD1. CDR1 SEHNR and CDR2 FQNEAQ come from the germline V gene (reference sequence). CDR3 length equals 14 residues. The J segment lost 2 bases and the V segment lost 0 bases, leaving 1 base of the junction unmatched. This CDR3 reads CASSLAGTAYEQYF. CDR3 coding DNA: TGTGCCAGCAGCTTAGCGGGGACAGCCTACGAGCAGTACTTC.

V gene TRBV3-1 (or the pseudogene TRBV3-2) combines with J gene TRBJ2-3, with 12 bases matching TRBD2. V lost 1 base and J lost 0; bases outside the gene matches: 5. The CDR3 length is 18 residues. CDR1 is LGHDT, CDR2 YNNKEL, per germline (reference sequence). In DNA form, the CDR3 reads TGTGCCAGCAGCCAAGCCCTGCTAGCGGGGGGGAGCACAGATACGCAGTATTTT. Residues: CASSQALLAGGSTDTQYF.

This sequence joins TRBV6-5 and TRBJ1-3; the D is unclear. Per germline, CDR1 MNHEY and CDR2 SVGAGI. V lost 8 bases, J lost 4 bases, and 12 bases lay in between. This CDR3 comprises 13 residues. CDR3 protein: CASSLQSGNTIYF. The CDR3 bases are TGTGCCAGCTCTCTCCAGTCGGGAAACACCATATATTTT.

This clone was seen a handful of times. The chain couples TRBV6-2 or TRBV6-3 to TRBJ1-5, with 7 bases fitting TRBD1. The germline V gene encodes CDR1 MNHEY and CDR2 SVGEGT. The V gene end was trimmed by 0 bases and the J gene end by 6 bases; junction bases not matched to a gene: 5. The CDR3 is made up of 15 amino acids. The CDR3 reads CASSYSRTGLQPQHF. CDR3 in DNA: TGTGCCAGCAGTTACTCGAGGACAGGTCTTCAGCCCCAGCATTTT.

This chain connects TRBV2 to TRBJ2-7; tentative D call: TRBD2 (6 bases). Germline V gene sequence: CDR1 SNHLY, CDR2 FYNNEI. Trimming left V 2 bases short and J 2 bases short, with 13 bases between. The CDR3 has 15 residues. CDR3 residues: CASSELASAAYEQYF. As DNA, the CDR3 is TGTGCCAGCAGTGAACTAGCTAGCGCAGCCTACGAGCAGTACTTC.

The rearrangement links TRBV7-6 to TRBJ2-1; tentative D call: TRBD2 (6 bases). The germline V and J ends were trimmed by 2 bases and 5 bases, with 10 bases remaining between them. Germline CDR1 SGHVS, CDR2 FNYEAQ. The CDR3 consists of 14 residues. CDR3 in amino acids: CASSLSRRDNEQFF. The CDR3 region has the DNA TGTGCCAGCAGCTTATCGAGGAGGGACAATGAGCAGTTCTTC.

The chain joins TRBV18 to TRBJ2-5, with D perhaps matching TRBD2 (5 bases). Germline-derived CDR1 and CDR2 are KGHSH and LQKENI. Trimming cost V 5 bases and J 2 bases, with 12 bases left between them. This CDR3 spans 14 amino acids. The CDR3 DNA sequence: TGTGCCAGCTCATCATCCGGGGTTCAAGAGACCCAGTACTTC. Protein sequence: CASSSSGVQETQYF.

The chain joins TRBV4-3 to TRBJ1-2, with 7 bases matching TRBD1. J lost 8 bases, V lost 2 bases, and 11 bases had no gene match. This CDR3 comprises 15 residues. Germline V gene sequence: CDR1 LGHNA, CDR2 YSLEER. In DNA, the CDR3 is TGCGCCAGCAGCCAAACTTTCGACAGGGCCCACGGCTACACCTTC. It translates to CASSQTFDRAHGYTF.

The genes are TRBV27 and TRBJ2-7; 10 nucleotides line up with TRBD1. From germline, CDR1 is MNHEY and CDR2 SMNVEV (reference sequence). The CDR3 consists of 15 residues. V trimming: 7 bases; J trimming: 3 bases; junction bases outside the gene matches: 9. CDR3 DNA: TGTGCCAGCATGATCGGCCGGGACAGGGGCTACGAGCAGTACTTC. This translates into CASMIGRDRGYEQYF.

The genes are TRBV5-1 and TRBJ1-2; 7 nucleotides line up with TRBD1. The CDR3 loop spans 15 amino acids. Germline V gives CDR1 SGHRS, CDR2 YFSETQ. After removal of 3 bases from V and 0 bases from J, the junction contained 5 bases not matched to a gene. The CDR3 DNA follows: TGCGCCAGCAGCTGGATGGACAGGCCTAACTATGGCTACACCTTC. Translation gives CASSWMDRPNYGYTF.

CDR3 loop: CASSLLITGELFF. DNA for the CDR3: TGTGCCAGCAGTTTATTAATCACCGGGGAGCTGTTTTTT. The genes are TRBV27 and TRBJ2-2; unclear D gene. In germline, CDR1 is MNHEY, CDR2 SMNVEV (reference sequence). The CDR3 length is 13 residues. The V end lost 1 base, the J end lost 4 bases, and 4 bases lay between the germline ends.

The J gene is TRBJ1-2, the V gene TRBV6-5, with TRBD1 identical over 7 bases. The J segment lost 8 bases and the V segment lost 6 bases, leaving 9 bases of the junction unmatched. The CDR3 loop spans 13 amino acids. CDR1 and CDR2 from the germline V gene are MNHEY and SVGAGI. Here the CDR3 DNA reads TGTGCCAGCAGGGCCCAGACAGGGAGCGGCTACACCTTC. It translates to CASRAQTGSGYTF.

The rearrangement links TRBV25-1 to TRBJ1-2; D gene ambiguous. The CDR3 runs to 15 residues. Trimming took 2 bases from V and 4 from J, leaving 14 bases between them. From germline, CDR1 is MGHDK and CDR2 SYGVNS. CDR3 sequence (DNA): TGTGCCAGCAGTGAAATCGCGGGCTCGAGCTATGGCTACACCTTC. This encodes CASSEIAGSSYGYTF.

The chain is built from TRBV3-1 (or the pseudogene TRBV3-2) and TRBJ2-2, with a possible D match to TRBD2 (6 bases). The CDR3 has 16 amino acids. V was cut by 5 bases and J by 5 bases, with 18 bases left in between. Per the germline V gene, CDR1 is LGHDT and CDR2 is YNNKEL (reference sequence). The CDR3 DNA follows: TGTGCCAGCAGCGTGGGGAGGTCTAGCGCGACCGGGGAGCTGTTTTTT. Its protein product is CASSVGRSSATGELFF.

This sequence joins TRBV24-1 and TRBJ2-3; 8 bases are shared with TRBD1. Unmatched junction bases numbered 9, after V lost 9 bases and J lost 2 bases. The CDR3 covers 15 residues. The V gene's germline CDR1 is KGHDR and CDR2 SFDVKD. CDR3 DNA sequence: TGTGCCACCGGGACTGGACAGGGAACCACAGATACGCAGTATTTT. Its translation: CATGTGQGTTDTQYF.

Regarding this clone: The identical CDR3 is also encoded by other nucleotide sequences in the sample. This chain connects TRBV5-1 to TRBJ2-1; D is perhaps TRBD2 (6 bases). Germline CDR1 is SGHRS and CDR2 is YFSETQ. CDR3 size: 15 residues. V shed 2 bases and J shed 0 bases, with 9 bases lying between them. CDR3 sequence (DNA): TGCGCCAGCAGCTTTGGAGGGAGCTCCTACAATGAGCAGTTCTTC. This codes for CASSFGGSSYNEQFF.

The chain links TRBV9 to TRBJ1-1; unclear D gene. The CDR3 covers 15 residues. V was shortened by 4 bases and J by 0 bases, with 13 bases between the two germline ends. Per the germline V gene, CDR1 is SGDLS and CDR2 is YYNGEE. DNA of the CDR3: TGTGCCAGCAGCCCACGAGGAACCCTGAACACTGAAGCTTTCTTT. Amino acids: CASSPRGTLNTEAFF.

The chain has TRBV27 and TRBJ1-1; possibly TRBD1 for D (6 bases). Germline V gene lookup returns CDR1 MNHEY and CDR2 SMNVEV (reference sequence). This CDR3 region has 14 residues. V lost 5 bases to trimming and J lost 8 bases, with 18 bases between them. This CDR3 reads CASSPDRLGTEAFF. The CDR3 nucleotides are TGTGCCAGCAGTCCCGACAGGTTGGGAACCGAAGCTTTCTTT.